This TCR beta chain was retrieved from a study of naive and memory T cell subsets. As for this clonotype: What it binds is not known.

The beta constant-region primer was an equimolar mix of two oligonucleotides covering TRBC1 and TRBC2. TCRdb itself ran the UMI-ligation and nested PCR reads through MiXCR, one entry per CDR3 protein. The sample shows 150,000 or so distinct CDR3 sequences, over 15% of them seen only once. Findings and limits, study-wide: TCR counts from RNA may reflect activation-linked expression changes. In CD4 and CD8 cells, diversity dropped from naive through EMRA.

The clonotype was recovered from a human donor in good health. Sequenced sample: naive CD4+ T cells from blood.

CDR3 nucleotides: TGTGCCAGCAGTTTTCTGGGACCCGGGGAGCTGTTTTTT. This gives the protein CASSFLGPGELFF. The chain employs TRBV12-3 or TRBV12-4 and TRBJ2-2; D may be TRBD1 or TRBD2 (5 bases each). V was shortened by 3 bases and J by 6 bases, with 8 bases between the two germline ends. This CDR3 spans 13 amino acids.